The next 18 T cell receptor beta chains were all read from a single sample in a study of molecular identifiers for immune sequencing clone quantification. TCRdb reprocessed the PCR reads with MiXCR, giving one entry per CDR3 protein. The repertoire holds around 470,000 distinct CDR3 sequences, around 25% seen once, with approximately 0.8% in the top ten. Sequencing was done on a sample of naive CD8+ T cells from blood, with Jurkat cell RNA spiked in. The subset was: FACS-sorted CD8+CD4-CCR7+CD45RA+ naive T cells. Every receptor here comes from a human donor in good health. Some libraries in this study had Jurkat cell RNA spiked in.

The CDR3 protein is CASSHGLARAYQETQYF. CDR3 in DNA: TGCGCCAGCAGCCACGGACTAGCGAGGGCTTACCAAGAGACCCAGTACTTC. This chain connects TRBV4-1 to TRBJ2-5, with 9 bases fitting TRBD2. J lost 0 bases, V lost 3 bases, and 8 bases had no gene match. This CDR3 contains 17 residues. CDR1 and CDR2 from the germline V gene are MGHRA and YSYEKL.

As for this clonotype: At one end the junction does not follow the germline gene, possibly because of a read error. The rearrangement uses TRBV5-3 and TRBJ2-5; D is perhaps TRBD1 (6 bases). TRBV5-3 is classed as an ORF, of uncertain function. The CDR3 length is 17 residues. The CDR3 coding sequence is TGTGCCAGCAGCTCCAATAGTGGGAAACAGGGCATTGAGACCCAGTACTTC. This gives the protein CASSSNSGKQGIETQYF.

A remark on this clonotype: One end of the junction is discordant with germline, which a read error may explain. The chain combines TRBV13 with TRBJ2-1, with TRBD2 matching over 8 bases. This CDR3 spans 17 amino acids. Germline V gene sequence: CDR1 PRHDT, CDR2 FYEKMQ (reference sequence). The CDR3 sequence: CVSSLGLLAGSYNEQFF. CDR3 coding DNA: TGTGTCAGCAGCTTAGGCCTTCTAGCGGGCTCCTACAATGAGCAGTTCTTC. Together with reference TRBV13 and TRBJ2-1, the CDR3 gives the full variable domain: AAGVIQSPRHLIKEKRETATLKCYPIPRHDTVYWYQQGPGQDPQFLISFYEKMQSDKGSIPDRFSAQQFSDYHSELNMSSLELGDSALYFCVSSLGLLAGSYNEQFFGPGTRLTVL.

Turning to this clonotype: A read error may be the cause here, since a much bigger clone is one base away. This chain uses TRBV18 with TRBJ1-1; D call uncertain. The CDR3 has 16 amino acids. The ends were cut back, 3 bases at V and 3 bases at J, with 17 bases in the middle. The germline V gene has CDR1 KGHSH and CDR2 LQKENI. The CDR3 coding sequence is TGTGCCAGCTCACCGGAGGATGAGGGTTTATACACTGAAGCTTTCTTT. Encoded protein: CASSPEDEGLYTEAFF.

This clonotype was found a few times. V gene TRBV28 combines with J gene TRBJ2-1, with D uncertain. Trimming stripped 2 bases from V and 5 bases from J, with 10 bases between. The CDR3 consists of 14 residues. The germline gives CDR1 MDHEN, CDR2 SYDVKM. The CDR3 sequence: CASSLAGRDNEQFF. CDR3 bases: TGTGCCAGCAGTTTAGCCGGACGGGACAATGAGCAGTTCTTC.

This clonotype was detected only a few times. J is TRBJ2-7 and V is TRBV27, with D maybe TRBD1 (5 bases). The CDR3 has 12 amino acids. Germline-derived CDR1 and CDR2 are MNHEY and SMNVEV (reference sequence). With 3 bases removed from V and 7 bases from J, the gap between germline ends came to 10 bases. The CDR3 sequence is CASSFGAGEQYF. The CDR3 nucleotides read TGTGCCAGCAGTTTTGGGGCCGGGGAGCAGTACTTC.

In the case of this clonotype: A far larger clone is a single base away, which makes a read error likely. The CDR3 loop reads CASGQEGTEAFF. The CDR3 coding sequence is TGTGCTAGTGGTCAGGAGGGGACTGAAGCTTTCTTT. The rearrangement uses TRBV12-5 and TRBJ1-1; tentative D call: TRBD1 (5 bases). Germline V gives CDR1 LGHNT, CDR2 FRNRAP. The CDR3 is made up of 12 amino acids. Trimming took 5 bases from V and 5 from J, leaving 9 bases between them.

As regards this clonotype: Given the absence of the conserved phenylalanine or tryptophan at the CDR3 end, a read error is likely. The V call is TRBV5-3, the J call TRBJ1-5, with D perhaps matching TRBD1 (6 bases). TRBV5-3 is an ORF for which the function is uncertain. This CDR3 comprises 15 residues. In DNA form, the CDR3 reads TGTGCCAGCAGCTTGGAGGGCAGGGGAGGTCAGCCCCAGCATTCT. Its translation is CASSLEGRGGQPQHS.

The chain uses TRBV11-1 and TRBJ2-7; tentatively, D is TRBD1 (6 bases). V lost 3 bases, J lost 2 bases, and 14 bases lay in between. CDR3 length: 15 residues. Germline CDR1 and CDR2: SGHAT and FQDESV (reference sequence). The CDR3, as DNA: TGTGCCAGCAGCTTTGGGCAGGGGCCGACCTACGAGCAGTACTTC. Residues: CASSFGQGPTYEQYF.

The J gene is TRBJ2-3, the V gene TRBV6-5, with TRBD2 identical over 10 bases. This CDR3 is built from 16 residues. From germline, CDR1 is MNHEY and CDR2 SVGAGI. V shed 4 bases, J shed 3 bases, and the junction held 7 bases outside the gene matches. The CDR3 DNA sequence: TGTGCCAGCAGTTCTAAAGCGGGGGGGCTTACAGATACGCAGTATTTT. Amino acids: CASSSKAGGLTDTQYF.

The sample holds a few counts of this clonotype. A read error may produce the germline difference seen at one junction end. The V and J genes are TRBV7-7 and TRBJ2-2; D possibly corresponds to TRBD2 (5 bases). The length of the CDR3 is 13 residues. Germline CDR1 is SSHAT and CDR2 is FNYEAQ (reference sequence). The CDR3 reads CASSEEVAGELFF. CDR3 sequence (DNA): TGTGCTAGCAGCGAGGAGGTAGCCGGGGAGCTGTTTTTT.

This chain joins TRBV30 and TRBJ1-4; possibly TRBD1 for D (5 bases). V was shortened by 4 bases and J by 7 bases, with 10 bases between the two germline ends. The CDR3 length is 12 residues. Germline V CDR1 and CDR2: GTSNPN, SVGIG (reference sequence). This CDR3 reads CAWKGIAEKLFF. For the CDR3, the DNA is TGTGCCTGGAAGGGGATAGCTGAAAAACTGTTTTTT. Complete variable domain (other parts from reference TRBV30 and TRBJ1-4): SQTIHQWPATLVQPVGSPLSLECTVEGTSNPNLYWYRQAAGRGLQLLFYSVGIGQISSEVPQNLSASRPQDRQFILSSKKLLLSDSGFYLCAWKGIAEKLFFGSGTQLSVL.

To note about this clonotype: Since no conserved phenylalanine or tryptophan closes the CDR3, a read error is the likely cause. V usage is TRBV12-3 or TRBV12-4 and J usage is TRBJ2-2; a possible D gene is TRBD1 (5 bases). Trimming took off 6 bases at V and 5 bases at J, with 13 bases between the two ends. The CDR3 runs 14 residues. The CDR3 spells CASRQTPGTGELFL. The DNA for the CDR3 is TGTGCCAGCAGACAAACCCCAGGGACCGGGGAGCTGTTTCTT.

At least ten counts were recorded for this clonotype. The V call is TRBV4-2, the J call TRBJ2-7; TRBD2 matches at 11 bases. The CDR3 is made up of 16 amino acids. Trimming at V came to 1 base and at J to 4 bases, leaving 6 bases not matched to a gene. The germline gives CDR1 LGHNA, CDR2 YNFKEQ. The CDR3 sequence is CASSQVLAGGSYEQYF. The CDR3 bases are TGTGCCAGCAGCCAAGTCCTAGCGGGAGGTTCGTACGAGCAGTACTTC.

The chain combines TRBV5-1 with TRBJ2-1; D uncertain. The CDR3 spans 15 residues. Germline CDR1 SGHRS, CDR2 YFSETQ. V shed 1 base and J shed 0 bases, with 8 bases lying between them. The CDR3: CASSLSSPSYNEQFF. The CDR3 bases are TGCGCCAGCAGCTTGTCGTCCCCCTCCTACAATGAGCAGTTCTTC. The complete variable domain, with remaining parts taken from reference TRBV5-1 and TRBJ2-1, reads KAGVTQTPRYLIKTRGQQVTLSCSPISGHRSVSWYQQTPGQGLQFLFEYFSETQRNKGNFPGRFSGRQFSNSRSEMNVSTLELGDSALYLCASSLSSPSYNEQFFGPGTRLTVL.

This clonotype showed up just a few times. The rearrangement uses TRBV12-5 and TRBJ2-3, with 7 bases lining up with TRBD1. J was trimmed by 4 bases and V by 6 bases; bases with no gene match: 7. Germline values: CDR1 LGHNT, CDR2 FRNRAP. The CDR3 length is 14 residues. CDR3 sequence: CASGTGYEADTQYF. The DNA of the CDR3 is TGTGCTAGTGGGACAGGGTATGAGGCAGATACGCAGTATTTT.

The table lists this clonotype with a count of one. A read error may be the cause here, since a much bigger clone is one base away. The chain uses TRBV6-5 and TRBJ1-1; the D gene is possibly TRBD1 (6 bases). The CDR3 contains 13 residues. Germline loops: CDR1 MNHEY, CDR2 SVGAGI. For the CDR3, the DNA is TGTGCCAGCAGTTCTGACAGGAAACGGGAAGCTCTCTTT. Amino acid sequence: CASSSDRKREALF.

The rearrangement joins TRBV4-3 to TRBJ2-7; D is ambiguous. Germline CDR1 reads LGHNA; CDR2 reads YSLEER. With 10 bases removed from V and 3 bases from J, the gap between germline ends came to 13 bases. The CDR3 sequence is 12 residues long. CDR3 in DNA: TGCGCCATCCCAAACTGGGGCTACGAGCAGTACTTC. Its protein is CAIPNWGYEQYF.